A selection of T cell receptor beta chains follows, all from one sample in a study of cytomegalovirus exposure and HLA in healthy donors. Using immunoSEQ multiplex PCR, the repertoire was profiled, and TCRdb retains in-frame clones only, with some absent. The sample lists 150,000 to 200,000 clones; 76% were seen once. Sequencing was carried out using PBMCs. Receptors were obtained from a man aged 18 to 29 in good health and CMV-seronegative. Both conserved end residues are part of each CDR3. The order of the fields is V gene, D gene, clone size, J gene, CDR3 DNA, CDR3 protein. The D gene is left open where the match is weak. The size field is filled for only some rows; it gives once, few, many or a size class.

TRBV5-4,TRBD2,-,TRBJ2-7,TGTGCCAGCAGCTCTGGACTAGCGGGTAGGTCCCACGAGCAGTACTTC,CASSSGLAGRSHEQYF
TRBV5-1,TRBD2,once,TRBJ2-1,TGCGCCGGAGCGCCCCAACCAACCGGGACTACAAACAATGAGCAGTTCTTC,CAGAPQPTGTTNNEQFF
TRBV27,TRBD2,-,TRBJ2-2,TGTGCCAGCAGCCAGACTAGCGGGGGGGCCGTCTCCGGGGAGCTGTTTTTT,CASSQTSGGAVSGELFF
TRBV25-1,-,-,TRBJ1-1,TGTGCCAGCAGTGTAGGAAGAGGAATGCGCGCTGAAGCTTTCTTT,CASSVGRGMRAEAFF
TRBV5-1,TRBD1,-,TRBJ2-7,TGCGCCAGCAGCTTGGGACACCACAGGGGCACCTACGAGCAGTACTTC,CASSLGHHRGTYEQYF
TRBV7-9,-,few,TRBJ2-3,TGTGCCAGCAGCTTCCGACTACCGTCCACAGATACGCAGTATTTT,CASSFRLPSTDTQYF
TRBV5-1,-,once,TRBJ2-7,TGCGCCAGCAGCGCATACTGGACAGCGTCCTACGAGCAGTACTTC,CASSAYWTASYEQYF
TRBV9,TRBD1,-,TRBJ1-1,TGTGCCAGCAGCGCCTGGACAGGGCGGAACACTGAAGCTTTCTTT,CASSAWTGRNTEAFF
TRBV7-2,-,-,TRBJ1-5,TGTGCCAGCAGCTTAGCTGGTCGATTCGGTCAGCCCCAGCATTTT,CASSLAGRFGQPQHF
TRBV28,-,-,TRBJ1-1,TGTGCCAGCAGTTCCCACTCGATGAACACTGAAGCTTTCTTT,CASSSHSMNTEAFF
TRBV2,-,once,TRBJ2-5,TGTGCCAGCCTCCAGGGGCGAGAGACCCAGTACTTC,CASLQGRETQYF
TRBV27,-,once,TRBJ1-5,TGTGCCAGCAGTTTCCTGACTGCCCTAAATAGCAATCAGCCCCAGCATTTT,CASSFLTALNSNQPQHF
TRBV27,TRBD2,-,TRBJ2-1,TGTGCCAGCAGTTTTAGGACTAGCGGGGACAATGAGCAGTTCTTC,CASSFRTSGDNEQFF
TRBV29-1,TRBD1,-,TRBJ2-6,TGCAGCGTCGGGCCAGGGACAGGGTTGGCTGGGGCCAACGTCCTGACTTTC,CSVGPGTGLAGANVLTF
TRBV6-5,TRBD1,-,TRBJ1-6,TGTGCCAGCAGTTACCGGGACAGTAGGAATAATTCACCCCTCCACTTT,CASSYRDSRNNSPLHF
TRBV28,TRBD1,-,TRBJ1-4,TGTGCCAGTTCACAGGGGGGAAAACTGTTTTTT,CASSQGGKLFF
TRBV30,TRBD2,-,TRBJ2-2,TGTGCCTGGAGCCGCCCTGGACTAGCGGGGGGGCCGATCACCGGGGAGCTGTTTTTT,CAWSRPGLAGGPITGELFF
TRBV9,TRBD1,-,TRBJ2-7,TGTGCCAGCAGCGTAACTGGACAGGCCAGCTCCTACGAGCAGTACTTC,CASSVTGQASSYEQYF